This is a list of T cell receptor beta chains from one sample in a study of cytomegalovirus exposure and HLA in healthy donors. Measured with immunoSEQ multiplex PCR; TCRdb has only the in-frame clones, and not every one. The sample carries 150,000 or so clones, roughly 75% recorded once. Material for sequencing was PBMCs. These receptor sequences come from a man aged 18-30 years in good health and CMV-seropositive. CDR3s include the opening cysteine and the closing phenylalanine or tryptophan. Each record gives: clone size, J gene, D gene, V gene, CDR3 protein, CDR3 DNA. A D gene is named only where the DNA matches it firmly. Size is stated for part of the rows, as once, few or many counts, or as a class when the clone is expanded.

>-|TRBJ2-1|TRBD2|TRBV7-9
CASSGTRGGEQFF
TGTGCCAGCAGCGGGACTAGGGGGGGTGAGCAGTTCTTC
>-|TRBJ2-7|-|TRBV5-4
CASSLGVAEQYF
TGTGCCAGCAGCTTGGGGGTAGCCGAGCAGTACTTC
>-|TRBJ1-5|TRBD1|TRBV15
CATSRDPTGVMGQPQHF
TGTGCCACCAGCAGGGACCCGACAGGGGTCATGGGTCAGCCCCAGCATTTT
>-|TRBJ1-1|TRBD1|TRBV28
CASSTGTGWDTEAFF
TGTGCCAGCAGCACAGGGACAGGGTGGGACACTGAAGCTTTCTTT
>once|TRBJ1-2|TRBD1|TRBV25-1
CASSPWTGGYGYTF
TGTGCCAGCAGTCCCTGGACAGGGGGATATGGCTACACCTTC
>-|TRBJ2-1|-|TRBV5-1
CASSLASGSYNEQFF
TGCGCCAGCAGCTTGGCCTCAGGGTCCTACAATGAGCAGTTCTTC
>once|TRBJ2-1|TRBD2|TRBV27
CASRGTGLVELEQFF
TGTGCCAGCAGGGGAACGGGACTAGTTGAGCTTGAGCAGTTCTTC
>few|TRBJ1-2|-|TRBV6-5
CASRRTAPGGYTF
TGTGCCAGCAGGCGGACAGCCCCGGGGGGCTACACCTTC
>-|TRBJ2-1|TRBD2|TRBV28
CASSPHTRTSEQFF
TGTGCCAGCAGTCCCCACACTAGGACTAGCGAGCAGTTCTTC
>few|TRBJ2-3|TRBD2|TRBV4-2
CASSQELAGGGAATDTQYF
TGTGCCAGCAGCCAAGAACTAGCGGGAGGGGGGGCTGCCACAGATACGCAGTATTTT
>-|TRBJ1-1|-|TRBV11-2
CASSTTAGGDMNTEAFF
TGTGCCAGCAGCACAACGGCGGGGGGCGACATGAACACTGAAGCTTTCTTT